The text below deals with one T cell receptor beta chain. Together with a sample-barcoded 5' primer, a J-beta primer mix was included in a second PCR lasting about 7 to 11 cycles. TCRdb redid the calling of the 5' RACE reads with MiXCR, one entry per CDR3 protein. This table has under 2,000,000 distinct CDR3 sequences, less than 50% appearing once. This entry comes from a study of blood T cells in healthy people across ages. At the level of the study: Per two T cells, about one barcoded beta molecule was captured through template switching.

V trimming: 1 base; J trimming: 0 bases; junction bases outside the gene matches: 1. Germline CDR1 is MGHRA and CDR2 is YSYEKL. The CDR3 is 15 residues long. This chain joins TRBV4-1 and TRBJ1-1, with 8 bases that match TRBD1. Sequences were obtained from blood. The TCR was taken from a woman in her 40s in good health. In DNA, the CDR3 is TGCGCCAGCAGCCAAGCAGGGGGCATGAACACTGAAGCTTTCTTT. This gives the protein CASSQAGGMNTEAFF.